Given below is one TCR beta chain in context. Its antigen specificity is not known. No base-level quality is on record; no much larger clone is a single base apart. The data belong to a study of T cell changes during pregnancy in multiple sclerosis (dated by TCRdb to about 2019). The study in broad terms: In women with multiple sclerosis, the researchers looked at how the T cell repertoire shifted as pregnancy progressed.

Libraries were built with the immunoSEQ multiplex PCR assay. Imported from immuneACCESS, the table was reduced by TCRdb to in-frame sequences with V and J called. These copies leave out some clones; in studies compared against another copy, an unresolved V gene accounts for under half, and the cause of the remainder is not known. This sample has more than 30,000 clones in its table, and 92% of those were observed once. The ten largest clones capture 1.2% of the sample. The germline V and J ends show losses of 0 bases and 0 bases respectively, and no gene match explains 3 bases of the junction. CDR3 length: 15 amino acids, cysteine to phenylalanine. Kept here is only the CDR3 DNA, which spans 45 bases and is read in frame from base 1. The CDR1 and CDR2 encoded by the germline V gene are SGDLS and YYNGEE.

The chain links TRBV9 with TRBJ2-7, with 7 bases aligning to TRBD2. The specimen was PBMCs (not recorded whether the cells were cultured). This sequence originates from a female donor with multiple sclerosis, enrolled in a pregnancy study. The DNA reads TGTGCCAGCAGCGTAGATGGGACTACCTCCTACGAGCAGTACTTC. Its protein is CASSVDGTTSYEQYF.